These 18 T cell receptor beta chains originate from one sample sequenced in a study of cytomegalovirus exposure and HLA in healthy donors. The PCR made use of 60 Vbeta and 13 Jbeta primers. Using immunoSEQ multiplex PCR, the repertoire was profiled, and TCRdb retains in-frame clones only, with some absent. The sample contains roughly 200,000 clones, around 83% of which appear only once. The sequenced sample was PBMCs. All receptors derive from a woman between 18 and 29 years old in good health and CMV-seronegative.

The rearrangement links TRBV9 to TRBJ2-6, with TRBD1 identical over 11 bases. Germline lookup yields CDR1 SGDLS and CDR2 YYNGEE. The CDR3 is 18 amino acids. J was trimmed by 1 base and V by 2 bases; bases with no gene match: 5. DNA of the CDR3: TGTGCCAGCAGCGTCCCTCGGGACAGGGGGTCTGGGGCCAACGTCCTGACTTTC. Translating it yields CASSVPRDRGSGANVLTF. Based on the CDR3 plus reference TRBV9 and TRBJ2-6, the full variable domain is DSGVTQTPKHLITATGQRVTLRCSPRSGDLSVYWYQQSLDQGLQFLIQYYNGEERAKGNILERFSAQQFPDLHSELNLSSLELGDSALYFCASSVPRDRGSGANVLTFGAGSRLTVL.

V and J are TRBV12-5 and TRBJ1-1, with D possibly TRBD1 on 5 matching bases. The CDR3 has 12 amino acids. Germline CDR1 is LGHNT and CDR2 is FRNRAP. V lost 3 bases, J lost 9 bases, and 11 bases lay in between. CDR3 region: CASGLADRKAFF. In nucleotides, the CDR3 is TGTGCTAGTGGTTTAGCCGACAGAAAAGCTTTCTTT.

The chain carries TRBV18 and TRBJ1-5, with a tentative D call TRBD1 (5 bases). This CDR3 is 15 amino acids long. The V end was cut by 3 bases, the J end by 2 bases, with 11 bases between. Germline loops: CDR1 KGHSH, CDR2 LQKENI. CDR3 in DNA: TGTGCCAGCTCACCCCAGGGTCACGGCAATCAGCCCCAGCATTTT. This codes for CASSPQGHGNQPQHF.

The V call is TRBV9, the J call TRBJ2-7, with TRBD1 as a possible D gene (6 bases). CDR1 is SGDLS, CDR2 YYNGEE, per germline. Trimming left V 1 base short and J 0 bases short, with 8 bases between. The CDR3 is 14 amino acids. The CDR3 loop is CASSVTGSSYEQYF. The CDR3 DNA follows: TGTGCCAGCAGCGTAACAGGGAGCTCCTACGAGCAGTACTTC.

This chain links TRBV25-1 with TRBJ2-5; 8 positions agree with TRBD1. The CDR3 totals 17 residues. J gave up 4 bases and V 2 bases, and 12 bases lay outside the gene matches. The germline CDR1 and CDR2 sequences are MGHDK and SYGVNS. The CDR3 here is CASSEPKTRDRTETQYF. The DNA of the CDR3 is TGTGCCAGCAGTGAACCTAAGACTCGGGACAGGACAGAGACCCAGTACTTC. Based on the CDR3 plus reference TRBV25-1 and TRBJ2-5, the full variable domain is EADIYQTPRYLVIGTGKKITLECSQTMGHDKMYWYQQDPGMELHLIHYSYGVNSTEKGDLSSESTVSRIRTEHFPLTLESARPSHTSQYLCASSEPKTRDRTETQYFGPGTRLLVL.

This clone has just one count. The rearrangement uses TRBV27 and TRBJ2-7; 7 nucleotides align to TRBD1. The germline V gene encodes CDR1 MNHEY and CDR2 SMNVEV (reference sequence). V dropped 6 bases and J dropped 5; count of bases not matched to a gene: 10. This CDR3 spans 14 amino acids. The CDR3 DNA follows: TGTGCCAGCAGGCCATTAAACACAGGGGACGAGCAGTACTTC. The encoded protein is CASRPLNTGDEQYF.

CDR3 in DNA: TGTGCCAGCAGCTGGCTAGTAGTTGCAGAGACCCAGTACTTC. Residues: CASSWLVVAETQYF. The genes are TRBV7-9 and TRBJ2-5, with D unresolved. V was clipped by 4 bases and J by 4 bases, with 13 bases between them. Germline V gene lookup returns CDR1 SEHNR and CDR2 FQNEAQ (reference sequence). This CDR3 has 14 amino acids. The whole variable domain, remainder taken from reference TRBV7-9 and TRBJ2-5, is DTGVSQNPRHKITKRGQNVTFRCDPISEHNRLYWYRQTLGQGPEFLTYFQNEAQLEKSRLLSDRFSAERPKGSFSTLEIQRTEQGDSAMYLCASSWLVVAETQYFGPGTRLLVL.

V is TRBV27 and J is TRBJ2-1; 7 positions match TRBD2. V lost 7 bases and J lost 6; bases outside the gene matches: 15. The CDR3 runs to 16 residues. Germline V CDR1 and CDR2: MNHEY, SMNVEV (reference sequence). This chain's CDR3 is CASTSLPRLAGNEQFF. The CDR3 nucleotides read TGTGCCAGCACCTCCCTACCCAGACTAGCCGGCAATGAGCAGTTCTTC.

The chain recombines TRBV7-9 with TRBJ2-5; 7 nucleotides agree with TRBD1. V lost 5 bases to trimming and J lost 1 base; unmatched junction nucleotides: 4. Germline values: CDR1 SEHNR, CDR2 FQNEAQ (reference sequence). The CDR3 spans 14 residues. The CDR3 loop is CASSPQGFQETQYF. In DNA form, the CDR3 reads TGTGCCAGCAGCCCACAGGGGTTCCAAGAGACCCAGTACTTC. The full variable domain, with the rest looked up from reference TRBV7-9 and TRBJ2-5, is DTGVSQNPRHKITKRGQNVTFRCDPISEHNRLYWYRQTLGQGPEFLTYFQNEAQLEKSRLLSDRFSAERPKGSFSTLEIQRTEQGDSAMYLCASSPQGFQETQYFGPGTRLLVL.

This clone was seen a handful of times. This chain joins TRBV7-8 and TRBJ2-7, with D tentatively TRBD1 (5 bases). CDR3 length: 16 residues. Trimming left V 1 base short and J 2 bases short, with 15 bases between. Germline V gene lookup returns CDR1 SGHVS and CDR2 FQNEAQ. The CDR3 DNA reads as TGTGCCAGCAGCTTAGTCGCAGGGCCGGGCCCCTACGAGCAGTACGTC. Translation gives CASSLVAGPGPYEQYV.

Details on this clone: The same CDR3 arises from other DNA sequences in this sample as well. The chain has TRBV11-2 and TRBJ2-7; 9 nucleotides match TRBD1. The J segment lost 3 bases and the V segment lost 3 bases, leaving 3 bases of the junction unmatched. The CDR3 contains 14 residues. Germline CDR1 reads SGHAT; CDR2 reads FQNNGV. As DNA, the CDR3 is TGTGCCAGCAGCTTGGGGACAGGGAGCTACGAGCAGTACGTC. This encodes CASSLGTGSYEQYV.

The chain recombines TRBV18 with TRBJ2-1, with a weak D call TRBD1 (5 bases). This CDR3 spans 15 amino acids. CDR1 is KGHSH and CDR2 is LQKENI in the germline V gene. With 2 bases removed from V and 4 bases from J, the gap between germline ends came to 12 bases. The chain's CDR3 is CASSPLGAQYNEQFF. CDR3 nucleotides: TGTGCCAGCTCACCATTAGGGGCCCAGTACAATGAGCAGTTCTTC.

The table lists this clone with a count of one. This chain uses TRBV18 with TRBJ2-1; TRBD1 matches 8 bases. The V gene's germline CDR1 is KGHSH and CDR2 LQKENI. The CDR3 spans 15 residues. After removal of 4 bases from V and 5 bases from J, the junction contained 7 bases not matched to a gene. This chain's CDR3 is CASSLRGLPDNEQFF. As DNA, the CDR3 is TGTGCCAGCTCACTCAGGGGGCTACCCGACAATGAGCAGTTCTTC.

The rearrangement uses TRBV2 and TRBJ1-4, with 8 bases matching TRBD1. Losses at the gene ends were 8 bases for V and 5 bases for J; bases not matched to a gene: 10. This CDR3 spans 15 amino acids. CDR1 and CDR2 (germline): SNHLY, FYNNEI. The DNA of the CDR3 is TGTGCCAGCCACCTACAGGGGGGCGGAAATGAAAAACTGTTTTTT. This translates into CASHLQGGGNEKLFF.

A few counts support this clone. The J gene is TRBJ1-5, the V gene TRBV18; no reliable D call. The CDR3 runs 14 residues. The ends were cut back, 3 bases at V and 4 bases at J, with 10 bases in the middle. Germline values: CDR1 KGHSH, CDR2 LQKENI. The CDR3 coding sequence is TGTGCCAGCTCACCCGGAGGGATTAATCAGCCCCAGCATTTT. It codes for CASSPGGINQPQHF. Together with reference TRBV18 and TRBJ1-5, the CDR3 gives the full variable domain: NAGVMQNPRHLVRRRGQEARLRCSPMKGHSHVYWYRQLPEEGLKFMVYLQKENIIDESGMPKERFSAEFPKEGPSILRIQQVVRGDSAAYFCASSPGGINQPQHFGDGTRLSIL.

The CDR3 sequence is CASSSGGNTDTQYF. CDR3 DNA: TGTGCCAGCAGTTCAGGGGGAAACACAGATACGCAGTATTTT. V usage is TRBV6-5 and J usage is TRBJ2-3, with TRBD1 matching 7 bases. Looked up from germline, CDR1 is MNHEY and CDR2 is SVGAGI. J gave up 2 bases and V 4 bases, and 3 bases lay outside the gene matches. This CDR3 comprises 14 residues.

V is TRBV7-6 and J is TRBJ2-3, with D tentatively TRBD2 (6 bases). Germline V CDR1 and CDR2: SGHVS, FNYEAQ. The length of the CDR3 is 15 residues. V lost 1 base and J 9 bases, leaving 17 bases between the germline ends. CDR3 protein: CASSLGNGGARTQYF. CDR3 in DNA: TGTGCCAGCAGCTTAGGGAACGGGGGAGCCAGAACGCAGTATTTT.

V and J are TRBV2 and TRBJ2-4, with a tentative D call TRBD1 (5 bases). This CDR3 has 14 residues. The germline V gene has CDR1 SNHLY and CDR2 FYNNEI. Trimming shortened V by 6 bases and J by 3 bases, and 12 bases separated the two germline ends. The CDR3, as DNA: TGTGCCAGCAGGTCAGGGAACAACAAAAACATTCAGTACTTC. Translating gives CASRSGNNKNIQYF. Using reference TRBV2 and TRBJ2-4 for the parts outside the CDR3, the full variable domain is EPEVTQTPSHQVTQMGQEVILRCVPISNHLYFYWYRQILGQKVEFLVSFYNNEISEKSEIFDDQFSVERPDGSNFTLKIRSTKLEDSAMYFCASRSGNNKNIQYFGAGTRLSVL.